A selection of T cell receptor beta chains follows, all from one sample in a study of a mutant IDH1 vaccine in newly diagnosed glioma. The protocol was immunoSEQ multiplex PCR, while the TCRdb copy is restricted to in-frame clones and leaves out a portion. The sample lists about 51,000 clones, around three quarters occurring once. The input for sequencing was PBMCs, taken from a glioma patient treated with radiotherapy, temozolomide or both. The receptor set was obtained from a woman in her 40s with glioma. CDR3s include the opening cysteine and the closing phenylalanine or tryptophan. Each record gives: D gene, clone size, V gene, J gene, CDR3 DNA, CDR3 protein. D genes are given only for firm matches. Where a row states a size, it is once, few, many or the class of an expanded clone; other rows omit it.

.	few	TRBV29-1	TRBJ1-1	TGCAGCGTTGACGGACAGTACACTGAAGCTTTCTTT	CSVDGQYTEAFF
.	.	TRBV5-6	TRBJ2-3	TGTGCCAGCAGCTTGAAAACTACCACAGATACGCAGTATTTT	CASSLKTTTDTQYF
.	.	TRBV7-8	TRBJ1-1	TGTGCCAGCAGCTTACTCCGGGATACTGAAGCTTTCTTT	CASSLLRDTEAFF
TRBD2	few	TRBV5-1	TRBJ2-1	TGCGCCAGCAGCCCCGCGACTAGCGGGGGGAATGAGCAGTTCTTC	CASSPATSGGNEQFF
.	.	TRBV19	TRBJ1-1	TGTGCCAGTAGCCCGGGGGGGTTGAACACTGAAGCTTTCTTT	CASSPGGLNTEAFF
.	.	TRBV7-5	TRBJ2-2	TGTGCCAGAAGCTTAGCGCCGCCAGGGGTGAACACCGGGGAGCTGTTTTTT	CARSLAPPGVNTGELFF
.	.	TRBV11-3	TRBJ1-1	TGTGCCAGCAGCCCTCAGGGGTTGAACACTGAAGCTTTCTTT	CASSPQGLNTEAFF
TRBD2	.	TRBV6-5	TRBJ2-3	TGTGCCAGCAGTCGGACTAGCTATAGCACAGATACGCAGTATTTT	CASSRTSYSTDTQYF
.	.	TRBV14	TRBJ1-2	TGTGCCAGCACGGACTCCCTAAGGGGGGGCTACACCTTC	CASTDSLRGGYTF
TRBD1	.	TRBV30	TRBJ1-2	TGTGCCTGGAGTCCATGGGACAGGGGGCAATATGGCTACACCTTC	CAWSPWDRGQYGYTF
.	.	TRBV14	TRBJ2-3	TGTGCCAGCACTTATGGCGGGGGCCCAGATACGCAGTATTTT	CASTYGGGPDTQYF
TRBD1	.	TRBV10-1	TRBJ2-2	TGCGCCAGCAGTCACAACAGGGGCGTAAACACCGGGGAGCTGTTTTTT	CASSHNRGVNTGELFF
.	.	TRBV30	TRBJ2-5	TGTGCCTGTATCACTTTCGGTCAAGAGACCCAGTACTTC	CACITFGQETQYF
.	.	TRBV7-8	TRBJ1-1	TGTGCCAGCAGCTTAGGTGGAAAGATGACTGAAGCTTTCTTT	CASSLGGKMTEAFF
.	.	TRBV6-5	TRBJ1-2	TGTGCCAGCAGGGGAGACAGTTTGGTTGGCTATGGCTACACCTTC	CASRGDSLVGYGYTF
.	few	TRBV10-3	TRBJ1-5	TGTGCCATCAGTGAGGGGGGGTTCAATCAGCCCCAGCATTTT	CAISEGGFNQPQHF
TRBD1	.	TRBV7-9	TRBJ2-2	TGTGCCAGCAGCCCAGGAGGACAGGGAAAAGGGGAGCTGTTTTTT	CASSPGGQGKGELFF
TRBD1	.	TRBV19	TRBJ1-2	TGTGCCAGTAGCCCGACAGGGAACTATGGCTACACCTTC	CASSPTGNYGYTF
.	.	TRBV15	TRBJ1-5	TGTGCCACCAGCAGAGATTTGGACGGGAATCAGCCCCAGCATTTT	CATSRDLDGNQPQHF
TRBD2	once	TRBV12-5	TRBJ2-2	TGTGCTAGTGGTATAAGGAGCGGGGGGAACACCGGGGAGCTGTTTTTT	CASGIRSGGNTGELFF
.	.	TRBV5-4	TRBJ1-2	TGTGCCAGCAGCTTGGGTCGGGAGTACTATGGCTACACCTTC	CASSLGREYYGYTF
.	.	TRBV5-4	TRBJ1-5	TGTGCCAGCAGTAAGGGGCCCAGTGCTGATGTTAGCAATCAGCCCCAGCATTTT	CASSKGPSADVSNQPQHF
.	.	TRBV4-1	TRBJ1-1	TGCGCCAGCAGCCAAGTTCTCGCGTGGGGGTACGGAGACACTGAGGCTTTCTTT	CASSQVLAWGYGDTEAFF
TRBD1	.	TRBV30	TRBJ1-5	TGTGCCTGGGTAGAGGGGGCTAATAGCAATCAGCCCCAGCATTTT	CAWVEGANSNQPQHF
.	.	TRBV6-1	TRBJ1-6	TGTGCCAGCAGTGAATTGGACGCCGGTTCACCCCTCCACTTT	CASSELDAGSPLHF
.	.	TRBV7-9	TRBJ1-2	TGTGCCAGCAGCTTAGCGGGGGCCAGGGGTGCCGGCTACACCTTC	CASSLAGARGAGYTF
.	few	TRBV2	TRBJ1-4	TGTGCCAGCTACTCGGCAGGGGAACTGTTTTTT	CASYSAGELFF
TRBD2	.	TRBV5-1	TRBJ2-5	TGCGCCAGCAGCTTAATTGATAGCGGGGGGGCAAGGGAGACCCAGTACTTC	CASSLIDSGGARETQYF
.	.	TRBV4-3	TRBJ2-7	TGCGCCAGCAGCCAATTCCGGGACAACTCCTACGAGCAGTACTTC	CASSQFRDNSYEQYF
.	few	TRBV19	TRBJ1-5	TGTGCCAGTAGTCCCCGGGGTTATAGCAATCAGCCCCAGCATTTT	CASSPRGYSNQPQHF
.	few	TRBV5-5	TRBJ1-1	TGTGCCAGCAGCTTGGCATCAGTAGACACTGAAGCTTTCTTT	CASSLASVDTEAFF
.	.	TRBV5-8	TRBJ2-7	TGTGCCAGCAGCTATCTGGGGGAATCATCCTACGAGCAGTACTTC	CASSYLGESSYEQYF
.	.	TRBV5-1	TRBJ2-3	TGCGCCAGCTCCAATGGACAAAGCACAGATACGCAGTATTTT	CASSNGQSTDTQYF
.	.	TRBV29-1	TRBJ2-7	TGCAGCGTAAGTTGGGGCGACGAGCAGTACTTC	CSVSWGDEQYF
.	.	TRBV5-1	TRBJ1-4	TGCGCCAGCAGCTTGCGGCAGGGTCAGGAAAAACTGTTTTTT	CASSLRQGQEKLFF
TRBD1	.	TRBV2	TRBJ2-5	TGTGCCAGCAGTGAGGCGACAGGGGGCGATGAGACCCAGTACTTC	CASSEATGGDETQYF
.	.	TRBV6-5	TRBJ2-1	TGTGCCAGCAGCCGGGACGGCTCCTACAATGAGCAGTTCTTC	CASSRDGSYNEQFF
TRBD2	.	TRBV5-1	TRBJ2-7	TGCGCCAGCAGCTTGGGACTAGCGGGGGGGGGCGAGCAGTACTTC	CASSLGLAGGGEQYF
.	medium-sized	TRBV7-2	TRBJ1-1	TGTGCCAGCAGCTTGGGGTCTTTGAGACGGAGCACTGAAGCTTTCTTT	CASSLGSLRRSTEAFF
.	.	TRBV5-8	TRBJ1-1	TGTGCCAGCAGCTTGGGACACCTCAGAGAAGCTTTCTTT	CASSLGHLREAFF
.	.	TRBV10-1	TRBJ2-7	TGCGCCAGCAGTGAGTCCGTGACTAGTACCGAGCAGTACTTC	CASSESVTSTEQYF
.	.	TRBV4-2	TRBJ1-6	TGTGCCAGCAGCCAAGATGCTCCCGGGACGGCAAATAATTCACCCCTCCACTTT	CASSQDAPGTANNSPLHF
TRBD1	few	TRBV6-1	TRBJ1-5	TGTGCCAGCGACAGGGAGGGGAGCAATCAGCCCCAGCATTTT	CASDREGSNQPQHF
TRBD2	.	TRBV13	TRBJ2-2	TGTGCCAGCAGCTTCGGCGGGGGAGGGACCGGGGAGCTGTTTTTT	CASSFGGGGTGELFF
.	.	TRBV4-1	TRBJ2-1	TGCGCCAGCAGCCAAGAATCCGGGACCTATTACAATGAGCAGTTCTTC	CASSQESGTYYNEQFF
TRBD2	.	TRBV6-1	TRBJ2-5	TGTGCCAGCAGTGAGGGGCGGGGGGGCAGGCAGACCCAGTACTTC	CASSEGRGGRQTQYF
.	.	TRBV7-8	TRBJ2-7	TGTGCCAGCAGCTTACCGCGGGACAATTACGAGCAGTACTTC	CASSLPRDNYEQYF
.	.	TRBV11-2	TRBJ1-5	TGTGCCAGCAGCCCTTCAGGGGCCTCGCAGCCCCAGCATTTT	CASSPSGASQPQHF
.	.	TRBV11-1	TRBJ2-5	TGTGCCAGCAGCCAGGGGTCCCAAGAGACCCAGTACTTC	CASSQGSQETQYF
TRBD1	.	TRBV5-1	TRBJ1-4	TGCGCCAGCAGCTCGCGACCCGACAGGGGTGAAAAACTGTTTTTT	CASSSRPDRGEKLFF
.	.	TRBV9	TRBJ2-7	TGTGCCAGCAGCGTAGTGGGGGCCCGAGGGGAGCAGTACTTC	CASSVVGARGEQYF
TRBD1	.	TRBV5-4	TRBJ1-3	TGTGCCAGCAGCTTGGGGACAGGGGCCCTTGGAAACACCATATATTTT	CASSLGTGALGNTIYF
.	.	TRBV19	TRBJ1-5	TGTGCCAGTAGTATGGGGCAGTATAGCAATCAGCCCCAGCATTTT	CASSMGQYSNQPQHF
TRBD1	.	TRBV7-9	TRBJ1-5	TGTGCCAGCAGCTCACAGGGGCTGGGAGGGCAGCCCCAGCATTTT	CASSSQGLGGQPQHF